This T cell receptor (beta chain) was retrieved from a study of blood T cell repertoires in COVID-19. About the study: Specimens from acute and convalescent COVID-19 originated in the United States, Italy and Spain.

Original methodology: Reference gene primer amplification gave nucleated cell count estimates. TCRdb's copy holds only in-frame clones and misses some; the assay was immunoSEQ multiplex PCR. V, J and clone size were drawn from that table, and D and trimming were deduced from the DNA. The data show approximately 460,000 clones, with 89% seen just once and over 0.7% held by the top ten. This CDR3 has 15 residues. Germline V lookup: CDR1 SNHLY, CDR2 FYNNEI. The V gene lost 4 bases and the J gene lost 10 bases, with 20 bases spanning the gap. The chain links TRBV2 to TRBJ2-1; tentatively, D is TRBD2 (6 bases). This TCR was sampled from a man between 18 and 29 years old with COVID-19, enrolled during active disease. The specimen sequenced was peripheral blood. CDR3 region: CASSVVGSPGVEQFF. CDR3 nucleotides: TGTGCCAGCAGTGTTGTCGGGAGTCCGGGGGTAGAGCAGTTCTTC.